These 13 T cell receptor beta chains were sequenced from one sample in a study of shared clonotypes between healthy human individuals. Method: immunoSEQ multiplex PCR; TCRdb's copy keeps in-frame clones and lacks some. Of roughly 1,500,000 clones listed, around 98% are singletons. The source material was naive CD4+ T cells sorted from blood. Subset defined: CD45RA+ positively selected. These receptor sequences come from a man aged 25 to 45 in good health.

The CDR3 sequence: CASSLPSSYNEQFF. CDR3 DNA sequence: TGTGCCAGCAGCTTACCCAGCTCCTACAATGAGCAGTTCTTC. The chain couples TRBV5-6 to TRBJ2-1; D unresolved. Trimming took off 2 bases at V and 0 bases at J, with 6 bases between the two ends. The germline gives CDR1 SGHDT, CDR2 YYEEEE. The CDR3 sequence is 14 residues long.

This clone was seen just once. V gene TRBV18 combines with J gene TRBJ2-5; D call uncertain. The CDR3 covers 11 residues. Trimming left V 8 bases short and J 2 bases short, with 6 bases between. The V gene's germline CDR1 is KGHSH and CDR2 LQKENI. DNA for the CDR3: TGTGCCAGCGCGTTTCAAGAGACCCAGTACTTC. As protein: CASAFQETQYF.

CDR3 in amino acids: CASSRDQTPNQPQHF. DNA for the CDR3: TGTGCCAGCAGTCGAGACCAGACGCCTAATCAGCCCCAGCATTTT. The V call is TRBV28, the J call TRBJ1-5; D not resolved. Germline loops: CDR1 MDHEN, CDR2 SYDVKM. This CDR3 has 15 residues. Trimming stripped 5 bases from V and 4 bases from J, with 15 bases between.

This chain links TRBV15 with TRBJ1-5, with a possible D match to TRBD1 (5 bases). Germline CDR1 LNHNV, CDR2 YYDKDF (reference sequence). V lost 0 bases and J 6 bases, leaving 15 bases between the germline ends. The CDR3 is 16 residues long. The CDR3 here is CATSRDMGGTGQPQHF. The CDR3 nucleotides read TGTGCCACCAGCAGAGATATGGGCGGGACGGGTCAGCCCCAGCATTTT. Drawing the rest from reference TRBV15 and TRBJ1-5, the complete variable domain is DAMVIQNPRYQVTQFGKPVTLSCSQTLNHNVMYWYQQKSSQAPKLLFHYYDKDFNNEADTPDNFQSRRPNTSFCFLDIRSPGLGDTAMYLCATSRDMGGTGQPQHFGDGTRLSIL.

The chain has TRBV19 and TRBJ2-7, with TRBD2 matching 9 bases. This CDR3 is 14 amino acids long. The V segment lost 6 bases and the J segment 1 base; nucleotides outside the gene matches: 4. Germline loops: CDR1 LNHDA, CDR2 SQIVND (reference sequence). DNA for the CDR3: TGTGCCAGTAGCGTCAGCGGGAGGTCCTACGAGCAGTACTTC. Translated, it gives CASSVSGRSYEQYF.

The rearrangement links TRBV2 to TRBJ2-7; D is ambiguous. This CDR3 has 11 residues. In germline, CDR1 is SNHLY, CDR2 FYNNEI. Deletions cut 5 bases from V and 12 bases from J, with 14 bases between. The CDR3 protein is CASSQGPWPYF. In nucleotides, the CDR3 is TGTGCCAGCAGTCAAGGACCTTGGCCGTACTTC.

The chain is built from TRBV10-3 and TRBJ1-4; the D gene is possibly TRBD1 (6 bases). CDR3 length: 14 residues. Germline CDR1 is ENHRY and CDR2 is SYGVKD. Trimming removed 3 bases from V and 8 bases from J, with 13 bases in between. Here the CDR3 DNA reads TGTGCCATCAGTGATGGGGGGGCAGGCGAAAAACTGTTTTTT. It encodes CAISDGGAGEKLFF.

This chain connects TRBV5-1 to TRBJ2-1, with D hard to call. V lost 1 base to trimming and J lost 5 bases, with 10 bases between them. Per the germline V gene, CDR1 is SGHRS and CDR2 is YFSETQ. The CDR3 totals 14 residues. CDR3 sequence (DNA): TGCGCCAGCAGCTTGAGTCCTATCAACAATGAGCAGTTCTTC. Protein sequence: CASSLSPINNEQFF.

This clone occurred once. The gene calls are TRBV5-8 and TRBJ1-4, with a tentative D call TRBD1 (6 bases). V was trimmed by 6 bases and J by 7 bases, leaving 13 bases between them. Looked up from germline, CDR1 is SGHTS and CDR2 is YDEGEE. This CDR3 spans 13 amino acids. Written as DNA, the CDR3 is TGTGCCAGCACGAGGGACATCGGTGAAAAACTGTTTTTT. This encodes CASTRDIGEKLFF.

The chain employs TRBV27 and TRBJ2-1; D is ambiguous. The V end was cut by 3 bases, the J end by 1 base, with 16 bases between. This CDR3 has 17 amino acids. Germline V gives CDR1 MNHEY, CDR2 SMNVEV (reference sequence). The CDR3: CASSFVRVADSYNEQFF. CDR3 sequence (DNA): TGTGCCAGCAGTTTTGTTCGCGTAGCCGATTCCTACAATGAGCAGTTCTTC.

The V and J genes are TRBV18 and TRBJ2-3, with 8 bases fitting TRBD1. There are 19 residues in the CDR3. The germline gives CDR1 KGHSH, CDR2 LQKENI. With 1 base clipped from V and 0 bases from J, the junction kept 12 bases outside the gene matches. The CDR3 loop is CASSPLYRGDGGSTDTQYF. The CDR3 DNA sequence: TGTGCCAGCTCACCACTATACAGGGGGGACGGCGGAAGCACAGATACGCAGTATTTT.

The chain links TRBV30 to TRBJ1-2; the D is unclear. V lost 0 bases and J lost 7, with 15 bases in between. Germline loops: CDR1 GTSNPN, CDR2 SVGIG (reference sequence). The CDR3 contains 14 residues. The CDR3 sequence is CAWSVLRVLGGYTF. CDR3 DNA sequence: TGTGCCTGGAGTGTATTGCGGGTCTTAGGTGGCTACACCTTC.

The chain joins TRBV5-6 to TRBJ2-3; no clear D gene. This CDR3 region has 14 residues. The germline CDR1 and CDR2 sequences are SGHDT and YYEEEE. Trimming removed 4 bases from V and 2 bases from J, with 11 bases in between. DNA of the CDR3: TGTGCCAGCAGCCCCAGCGTCCCCACAGATACGCAGTATTTT. Its translation is CASSPSVPTDTQYF. Full variable domain (remainder filled in from reference TRBV5-6 and TRBJ2-3): DAGVTQSPTHLIKTRGQQVTLRCSPKSGHDTVSWYQQALGQGPQFIFQYYEEEERQRGNFPDRFSGHQFPNYSSELNVNALLLGDSALYLCASSPSVPTDTQYFGPGTRLTVL.